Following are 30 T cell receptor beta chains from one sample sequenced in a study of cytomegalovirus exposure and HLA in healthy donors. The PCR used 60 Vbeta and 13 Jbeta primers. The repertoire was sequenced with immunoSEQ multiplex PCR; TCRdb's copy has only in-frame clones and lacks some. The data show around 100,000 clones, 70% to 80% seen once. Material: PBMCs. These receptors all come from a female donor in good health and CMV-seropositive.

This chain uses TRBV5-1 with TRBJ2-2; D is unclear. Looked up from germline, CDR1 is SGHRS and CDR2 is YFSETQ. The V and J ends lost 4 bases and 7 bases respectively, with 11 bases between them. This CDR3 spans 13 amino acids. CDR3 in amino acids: CASSKLGSGELFF. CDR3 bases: TGCGCCAGCAGCAAGCTAGGAAGCGGGGAGCTGTTTTTT.

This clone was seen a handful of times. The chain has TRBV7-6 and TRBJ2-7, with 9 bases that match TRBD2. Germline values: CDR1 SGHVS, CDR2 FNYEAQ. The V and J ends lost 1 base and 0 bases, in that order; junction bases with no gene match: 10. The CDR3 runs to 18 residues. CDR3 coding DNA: TGTGCCAGCAGCTTAGTGGCAGCGGGAGGCTCTAGCTCCTACGAGCAGTACTTC. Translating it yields CASSLVAAGGSSSYEQYF.

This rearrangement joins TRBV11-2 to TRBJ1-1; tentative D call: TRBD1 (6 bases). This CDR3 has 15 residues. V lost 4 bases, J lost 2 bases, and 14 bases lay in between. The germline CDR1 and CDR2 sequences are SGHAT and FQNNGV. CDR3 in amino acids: CASSWGTGRNTEAFF. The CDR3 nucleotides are TGTGCCAGCAGCTGGGGTACAGGGAGAAACACTGAAGCTTTCTTT.

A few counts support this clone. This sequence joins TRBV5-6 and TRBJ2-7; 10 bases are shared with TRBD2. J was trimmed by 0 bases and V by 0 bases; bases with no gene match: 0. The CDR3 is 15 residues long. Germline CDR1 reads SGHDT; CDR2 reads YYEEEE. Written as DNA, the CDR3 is TGTGCCAGCAGCTTGGCTAGCGGGGGCTCCTACGAGCAGTACTTC. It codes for CASSLASGGSYEQYF.

CDR3 protein: CASSGQGTNTEAFF. The CDR3 coding sequence is TGTGCCAGCAGCGGACAGGGGACGAACACTGAAGCTTTCTTT. V is TRBV7-9 and J is TRBJ1-1, with 9 positions matching TRBD1. J was trimmed by 1 base and V by 5 bases; bases with no gene match: 2. Germline V gives CDR1 SEHNR, CDR2 FQNEAQ (reference sequence). CDR3 size: 14 residues.

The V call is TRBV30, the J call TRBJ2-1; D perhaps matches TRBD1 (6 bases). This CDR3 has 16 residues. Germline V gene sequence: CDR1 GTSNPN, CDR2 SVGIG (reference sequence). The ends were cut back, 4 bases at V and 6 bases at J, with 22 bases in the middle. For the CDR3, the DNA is TGTGCCTGGATTCCGGCACAGAAACTACAGGGCAATGAGCAGTTCTTC. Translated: CAWIPAQKLQGNEQFF.

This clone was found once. The CDR3 DNA sequence: TGTGCCAGCAGTCCCTTGGGGCTAGCGGACCAAGAGACCCAGTACTTC. As protein: CASSPLGLADQETQYF. The V gene is TRBV2, the J gene TRBJ2-5; TRBD2 agrees at 7 bases. Trimming removed 5 bases from V and 0 bases from J; junction bases left unmatched: 9. This CDR3 has 16 amino acids. Germline lookup yields CDR1 SNHLY and CDR2 FYNNEI.

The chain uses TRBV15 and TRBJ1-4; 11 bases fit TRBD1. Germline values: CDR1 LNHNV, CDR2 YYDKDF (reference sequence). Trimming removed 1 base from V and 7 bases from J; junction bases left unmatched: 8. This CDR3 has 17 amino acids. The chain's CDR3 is CATSRARTGTGGEKLFF. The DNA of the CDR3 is TGTGCCACCAGCAGAGCGCGAACCGGGACAGGGGGTGAAAAACTGTTTTTT.

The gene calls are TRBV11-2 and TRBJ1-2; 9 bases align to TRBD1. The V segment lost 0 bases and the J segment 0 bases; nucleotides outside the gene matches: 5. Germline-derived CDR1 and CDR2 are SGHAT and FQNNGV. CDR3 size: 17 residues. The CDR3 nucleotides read TGTGCCAGCAGCTTAGATCTCGGGACAGGGCCTAACTATGGCTACACCTTC. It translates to CASSLDLGTGPNYGYTF.

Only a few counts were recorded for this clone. CDR3 region: CASSYLAGDTGELFF. CDR3 bases: TGTGCCAGCAGTTACTTGGCAGGGGACACCGGGGAGCTGTTTTTT. The chain couples TRBV6-5 to TRBJ2-2; tentative D call: TRBD1 (6 bases). In germline, CDR1 is MNHEY, CDR2 SVGAGI. Trimming cost V 1 base and J 3 bases, with 9 bases left between them. This CDR3 has 15 amino acids.

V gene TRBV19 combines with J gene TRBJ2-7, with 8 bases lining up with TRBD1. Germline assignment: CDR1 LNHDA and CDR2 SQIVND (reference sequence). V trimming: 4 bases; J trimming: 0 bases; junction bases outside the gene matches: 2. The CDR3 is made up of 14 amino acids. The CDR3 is CASSRTGSSYEQYF. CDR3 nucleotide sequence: TGTGCCAGTAGTAGGACAGGGAGCTCCTACGAGCAGTACTTC.

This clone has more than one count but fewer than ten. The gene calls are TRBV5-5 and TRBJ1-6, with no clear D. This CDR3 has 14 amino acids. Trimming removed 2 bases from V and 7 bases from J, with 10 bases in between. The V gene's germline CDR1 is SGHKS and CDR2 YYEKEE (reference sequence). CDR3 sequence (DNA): TGTGCCAGCAGCTTCCGGCAGGTCAATTCACCCCTCCACTTT. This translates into CASSFRQVNSPLHF.

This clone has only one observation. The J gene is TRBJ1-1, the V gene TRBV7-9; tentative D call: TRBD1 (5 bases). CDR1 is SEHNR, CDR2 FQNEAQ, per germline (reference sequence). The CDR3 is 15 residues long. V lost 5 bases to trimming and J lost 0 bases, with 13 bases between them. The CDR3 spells CASSQLGGMNTEAFF. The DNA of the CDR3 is TGTGCCAGCAGCCAATTGGGGGGTATGAACACTGAAGCTTTCTTT.

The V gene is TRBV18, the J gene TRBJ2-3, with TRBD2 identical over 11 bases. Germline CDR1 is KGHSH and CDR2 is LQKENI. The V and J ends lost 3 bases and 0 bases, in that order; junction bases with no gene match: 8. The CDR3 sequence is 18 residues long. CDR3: CASSPLSGTSGSTDTQYF. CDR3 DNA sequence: TGTGCCAGCTCACCCCTCAGCGGGACTAGCGGCAGCACAGATACGCAGTATTTT.

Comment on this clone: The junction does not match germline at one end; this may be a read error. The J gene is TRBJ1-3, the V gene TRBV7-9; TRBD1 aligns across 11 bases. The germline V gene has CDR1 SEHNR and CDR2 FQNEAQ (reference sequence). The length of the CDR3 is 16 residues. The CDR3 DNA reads TGTTCCAGCAGCTTAGCTCGGACAGGGGGCGCGGACACCATATATTTT. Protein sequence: CSSSLARTGGADTIYF.

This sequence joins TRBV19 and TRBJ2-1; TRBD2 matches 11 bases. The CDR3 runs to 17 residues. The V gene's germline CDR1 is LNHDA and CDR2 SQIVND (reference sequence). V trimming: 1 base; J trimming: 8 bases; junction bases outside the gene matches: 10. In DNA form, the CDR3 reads TGTGCCAGTAGTATAGCATTCCTAGCGGGAGGTACTGATGAGCAGTTCTTC. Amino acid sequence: CASSIAFLAGGTDEQFF.

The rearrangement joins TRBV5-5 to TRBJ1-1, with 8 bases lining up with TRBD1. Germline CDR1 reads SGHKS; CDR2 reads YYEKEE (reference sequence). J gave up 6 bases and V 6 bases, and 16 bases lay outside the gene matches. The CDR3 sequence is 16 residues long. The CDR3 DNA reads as TGTGCCAGCACCACAGCCGGAGGGCAGGGGGCCGCTGAAGCTTTCTTT. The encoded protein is CASTTAGGQGAAEAFF. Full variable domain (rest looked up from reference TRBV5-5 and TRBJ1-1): DAGVTQSPTHLIKTRGQQVTLRCSPISGHKSVSWYQQVLGQGPQFIFQYYEKEERGRGNFPDRFSARQFPNYSSELNVNALLLGDSALYLCASTTAGGQGAAEAFFGQGTRLTVV.

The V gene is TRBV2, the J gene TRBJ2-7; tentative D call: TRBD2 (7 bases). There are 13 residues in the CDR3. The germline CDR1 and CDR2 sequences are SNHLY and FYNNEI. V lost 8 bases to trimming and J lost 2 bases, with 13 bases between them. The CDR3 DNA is TGTGCCAGCGGGAGGGGGGGCCCCTACGAGCAGTACTTC. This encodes CASGRGGPYEQYF.

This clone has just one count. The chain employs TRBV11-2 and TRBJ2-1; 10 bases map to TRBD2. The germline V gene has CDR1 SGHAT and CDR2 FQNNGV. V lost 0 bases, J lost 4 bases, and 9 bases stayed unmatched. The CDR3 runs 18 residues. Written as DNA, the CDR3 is TGTGCCAGCAGCTTAGATCGTACTAGCGGGAAGTGGTACAATGAGCAGTTCTTC. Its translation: CASSLDRTSGKWYNEQFF. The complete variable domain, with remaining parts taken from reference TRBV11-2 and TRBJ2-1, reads EAGVAQSPRYKIIEKRQSVAFWCNPISGHATLYWYQQILGQGPKLLIQFQNNGVVDDSQLPKDRFSAERLKGVDSTLKIQPAKLEDSAVYLCASSLDRTSGKWYNEQFFGPGTRLTVL.

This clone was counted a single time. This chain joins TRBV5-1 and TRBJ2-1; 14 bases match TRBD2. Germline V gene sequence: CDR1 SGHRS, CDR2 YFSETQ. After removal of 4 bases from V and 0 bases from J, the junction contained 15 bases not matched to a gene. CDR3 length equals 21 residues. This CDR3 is CASSPARLAGGGDTSYNEQFF. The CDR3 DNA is TGCGCCAGCAGCCCGGCAAGACTAGCGGGAGGGGGAGATACCTCCTACAATGAGCAGTTCTTC. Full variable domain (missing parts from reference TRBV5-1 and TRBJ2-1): KAGVTQTPRYLIKTRGQQVTLSCSPISGHRSVSWYQQTPGQGLQFLFEYFSETQRNKGNFPGRFSGRQFSNSRSEMNVSTLELGDSALYLCASSPARLAGGGDTSYNEQFFGPGTRLTVL.

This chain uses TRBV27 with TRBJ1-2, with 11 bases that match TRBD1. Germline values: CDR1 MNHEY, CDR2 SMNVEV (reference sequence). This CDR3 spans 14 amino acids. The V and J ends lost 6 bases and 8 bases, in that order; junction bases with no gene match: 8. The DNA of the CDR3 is TGTGCCAGCAGAGGACAGGGGGCGCTTCACGGCTACACCTTC. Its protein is CASRGQGALHGYTF.

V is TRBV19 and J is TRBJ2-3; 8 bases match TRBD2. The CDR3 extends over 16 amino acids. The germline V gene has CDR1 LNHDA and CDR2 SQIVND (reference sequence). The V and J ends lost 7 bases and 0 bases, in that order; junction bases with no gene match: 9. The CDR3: CASKQAGASSTDTQYF. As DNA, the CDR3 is TGTGCCAGTAAACAAGCGGGAGCATCTAGCACAGATACGCAGTATTTT.

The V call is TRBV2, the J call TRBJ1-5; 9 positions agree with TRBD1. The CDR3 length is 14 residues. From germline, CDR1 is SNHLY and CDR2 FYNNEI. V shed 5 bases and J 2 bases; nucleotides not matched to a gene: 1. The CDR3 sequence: CASSRQGGNQPQHF. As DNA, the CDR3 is TGTGCCAGCAGTCGACAGGGGGGCAATCAGCCCCAGCATTTT. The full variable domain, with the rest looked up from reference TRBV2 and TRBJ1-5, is EPEVTQTPSHQVTQMGQEVILRCVPISNHLYFYWYRQILGQKVEFLVSFYNNEISEKSEIFDDQFSVERPDGSNFTLKIRSTKLEDSAMYFCASSRQGGNQPQHFGDGTRLSIL.

The CDR3 DNA sequence: TGTGCCATCAGTCGTAAGACAGGGAACTACGAGCAGTACTTC. Residues: CAISRKTGNYEQYF. The rearrangement links TRBV10-3 to TRBJ2-7; 7 nucleotides align to TRBD1. J lost 3 bases, V lost 5 bases, and 7 bases had no gene match. The length of the CDR3 is 14 residues. Germline lookup yields CDR1 ENHRY and CDR2 SYGVKD.

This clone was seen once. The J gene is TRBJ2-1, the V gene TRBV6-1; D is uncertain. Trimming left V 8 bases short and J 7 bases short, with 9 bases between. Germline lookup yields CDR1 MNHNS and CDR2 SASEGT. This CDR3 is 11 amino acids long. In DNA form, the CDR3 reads TGTGCCAGCCGGCTAGGTAATGAGCAGTTCTTC. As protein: CASRLGNEQFF.

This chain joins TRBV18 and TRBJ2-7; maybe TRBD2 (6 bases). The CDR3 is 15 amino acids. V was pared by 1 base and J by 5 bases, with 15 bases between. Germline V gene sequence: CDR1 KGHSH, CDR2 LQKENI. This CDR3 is CASSPRGIGMDEQYF. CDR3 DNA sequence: TGTGCCAGCTCACCACGCGGGATCGGGATGGACGAGCAGTACTTC.

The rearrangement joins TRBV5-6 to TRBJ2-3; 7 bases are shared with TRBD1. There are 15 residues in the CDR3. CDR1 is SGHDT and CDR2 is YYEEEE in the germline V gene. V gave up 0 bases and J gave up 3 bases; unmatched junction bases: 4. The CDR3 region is CASSLGQGGTDTQYF. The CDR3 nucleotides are TGTGCCAGCAGCTTGGGACAGGGTGGTACAGATACGCAGTATTTT. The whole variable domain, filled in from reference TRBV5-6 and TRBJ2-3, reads DAGVTQSPTHLIKTRGQQVTLRCSPKSGHDTVSWYQQALGQGPQFIFQYYEEEERQRGNFPDRFSGHQFPNYSSELNVNALLLGDSALYLCASSLGQGGTDTQYFGPGTRLTVL.

The CDR3 here is CASSLYIAGTTDTQYF. The CDR3 DNA is TGTGCCAGCAGCCTTTACATAGCGGGCACTACAGATACGCAGTATTTT. The rearrangement links TRBV7-9 to TRBJ2-3; TRBD2 aligns across 7 bases. Trimming cost V 5 bases and J 3 bases; bases outside gene matches: 11. From germline, CDR1 is SEHNR and CDR2 FQNEAQ (reference sequence). The CDR3 runs to 16 residues. Drawing the rest from reference TRBV7-9 and TRBJ2-3, the complete variable domain is DTGVSQNPRHKITKRGQNVTFRCDPISEHNRLYWYRQTLGQGPEFLTYFQNEAQLEKSRLLSDRFSAERPKGSFSTLEIQRTEQGDSAMYLCASSLYIAGTTDTQYFGPGTRLTVL.

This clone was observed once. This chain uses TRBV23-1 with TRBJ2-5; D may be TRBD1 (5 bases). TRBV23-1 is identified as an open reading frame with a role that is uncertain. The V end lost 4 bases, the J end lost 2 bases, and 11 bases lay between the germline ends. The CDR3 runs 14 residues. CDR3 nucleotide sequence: TGCGCCAGCAGTCCAGGGCAGCGACAAGAGACCCAGTACTTC. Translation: CASSPGQRQETQYF.

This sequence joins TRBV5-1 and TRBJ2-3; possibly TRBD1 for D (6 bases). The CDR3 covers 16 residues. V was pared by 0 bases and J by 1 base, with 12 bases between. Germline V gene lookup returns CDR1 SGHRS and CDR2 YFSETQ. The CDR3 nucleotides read TGCGCCAGCAGCTTGGACAGGGCAGTAGGCACAGATACGCAGTATTTT. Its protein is CASSLDRAVGTDTQYF.